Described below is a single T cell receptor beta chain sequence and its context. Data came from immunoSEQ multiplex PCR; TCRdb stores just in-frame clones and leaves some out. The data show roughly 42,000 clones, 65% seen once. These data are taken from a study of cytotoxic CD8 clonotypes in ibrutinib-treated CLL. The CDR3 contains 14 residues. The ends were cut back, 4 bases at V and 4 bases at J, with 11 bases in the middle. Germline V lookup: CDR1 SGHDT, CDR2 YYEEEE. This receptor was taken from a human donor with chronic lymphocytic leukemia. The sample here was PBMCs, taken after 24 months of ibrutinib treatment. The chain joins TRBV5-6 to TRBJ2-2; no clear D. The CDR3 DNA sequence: TGTGCCAGCAGCGGCCCCAAAATCACCGGGGAGCTGTTTTTT. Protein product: CASSGPKITGELFF. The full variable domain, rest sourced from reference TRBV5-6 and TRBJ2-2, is DAGVTQSPTHLIKTRGQQVTLRCSPKSGHDTVSWYQQALGQGPQFIFQYYEEEERQRGNFPDRFSGHQFPNYSSELNVNALLLGDSALYLCASSGPKITGELFFGEGSRLTVL.